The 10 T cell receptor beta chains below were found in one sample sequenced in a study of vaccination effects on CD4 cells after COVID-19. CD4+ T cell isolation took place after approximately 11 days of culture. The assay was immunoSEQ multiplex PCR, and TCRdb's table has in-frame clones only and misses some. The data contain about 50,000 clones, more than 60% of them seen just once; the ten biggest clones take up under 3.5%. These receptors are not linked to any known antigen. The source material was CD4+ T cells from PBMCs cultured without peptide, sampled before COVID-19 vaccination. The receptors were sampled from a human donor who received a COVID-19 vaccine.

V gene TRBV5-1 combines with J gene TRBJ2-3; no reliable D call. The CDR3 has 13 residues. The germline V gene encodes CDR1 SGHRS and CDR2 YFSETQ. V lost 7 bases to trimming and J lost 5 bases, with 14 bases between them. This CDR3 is CASFRISGDTQYF. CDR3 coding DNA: TGCGCCAGCTTCAGGATTAGTGGAGATACGCAGTATTTT. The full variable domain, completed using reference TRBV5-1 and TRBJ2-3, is KAGVTQTPRYLIKTRGQQVTLSCSPISGHRSVSWYQQTPGQGLQFLFEYFSETQRNKGNFPGRFSGRQFSNSRSEMNVSTLELGDSALYLCASFRISGDTQYFGPGTRLTVL.

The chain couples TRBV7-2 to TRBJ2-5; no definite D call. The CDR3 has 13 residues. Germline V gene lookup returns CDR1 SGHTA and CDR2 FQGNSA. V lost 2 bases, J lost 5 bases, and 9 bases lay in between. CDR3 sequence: CASSLPGAETQYF. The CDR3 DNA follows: TGTGCCAGCAGCTTACCTGGAGCTGAGACCCAGTACTTC.

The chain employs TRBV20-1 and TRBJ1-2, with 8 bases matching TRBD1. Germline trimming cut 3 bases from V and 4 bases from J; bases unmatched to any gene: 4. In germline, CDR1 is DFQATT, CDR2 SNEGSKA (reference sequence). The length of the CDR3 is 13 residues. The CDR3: CSASKTGGYGYTF. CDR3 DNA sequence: TGCAGTGCTAGTAAAACAGGGGGCTATGGCTACACCTTC.

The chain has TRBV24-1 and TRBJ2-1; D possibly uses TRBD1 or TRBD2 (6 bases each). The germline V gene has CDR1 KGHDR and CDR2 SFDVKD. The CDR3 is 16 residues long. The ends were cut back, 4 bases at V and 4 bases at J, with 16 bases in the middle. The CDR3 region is CATSDPGASYYNEQFF. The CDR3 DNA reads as TGTGCCACCAGTGACCCGGGGGCCTCATATTACAATGAGCAGTTCTTC.

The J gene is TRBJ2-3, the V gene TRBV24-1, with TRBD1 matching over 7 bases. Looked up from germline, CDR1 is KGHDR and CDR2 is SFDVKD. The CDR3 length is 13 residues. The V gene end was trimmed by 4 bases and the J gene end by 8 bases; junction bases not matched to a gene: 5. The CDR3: CATSETGFGTQYF. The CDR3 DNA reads TGTGCCACCAGTGAGACAGGGTTTGGTACGCAGTATTTT.

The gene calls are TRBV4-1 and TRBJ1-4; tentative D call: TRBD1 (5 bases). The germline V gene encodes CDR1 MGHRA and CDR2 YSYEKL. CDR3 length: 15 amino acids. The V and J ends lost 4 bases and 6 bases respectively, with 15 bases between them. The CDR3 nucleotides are TGCGCCAGCAGCCTAACCGGGACGGTAGATGAAAAACTGTTTTTT. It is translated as CASSLTGTVDEKLFF.

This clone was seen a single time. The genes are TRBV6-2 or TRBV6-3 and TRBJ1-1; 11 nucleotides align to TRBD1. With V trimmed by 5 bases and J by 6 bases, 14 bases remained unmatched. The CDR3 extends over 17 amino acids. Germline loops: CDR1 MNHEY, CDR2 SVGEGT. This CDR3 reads CASSNRDRGKGLAEAFF. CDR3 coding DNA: TGTGCCAGCAGTAACCGGGACAGGGGGAAGGGATTGGCTGAAGCTTTCTTT.

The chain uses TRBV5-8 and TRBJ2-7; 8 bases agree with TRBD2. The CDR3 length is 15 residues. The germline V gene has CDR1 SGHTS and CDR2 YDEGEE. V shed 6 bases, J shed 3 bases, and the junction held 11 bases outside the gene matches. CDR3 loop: CASTDSGRGGYEQYV. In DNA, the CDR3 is TGTGCCAGCACCGACTCCGGTCGGGGGGGCTACGAGCAGTACGTC.

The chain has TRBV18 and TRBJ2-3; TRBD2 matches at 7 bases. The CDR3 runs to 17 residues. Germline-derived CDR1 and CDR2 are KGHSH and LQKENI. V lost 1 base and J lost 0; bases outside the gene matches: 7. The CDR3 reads CASSPLTGGTSTDTQYF. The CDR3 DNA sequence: TGTGCCAGCTCACCACTGACGGGGGGAACTAGCACAGATACGCAGTATTTT.

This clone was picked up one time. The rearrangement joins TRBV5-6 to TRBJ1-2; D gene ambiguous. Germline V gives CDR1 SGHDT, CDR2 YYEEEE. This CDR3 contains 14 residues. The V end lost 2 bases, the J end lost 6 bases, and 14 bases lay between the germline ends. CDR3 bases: TGTGCCAGCAGCTTTGGGTCGCTACTGAATGGCTACACCTTC. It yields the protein CASSFGSLLNGYTF. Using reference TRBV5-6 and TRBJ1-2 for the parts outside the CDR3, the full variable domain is DAGVTQSPTHLIKTRGQQVTLRCSPKSGHDTVSWYQQALGQGPQFIFQYYEEEERQRGNFPDRFSGHQFPNYSSELNVNALLLGDSALYLCASSFGSLLNGYTFGSGTRLTVV.